This T cell receptor (beta chain) came from a study of OX40 agonist ivuxolimab in advanced cancers. Study in general: Three patients, one with hepatocellular carcinoma and two with cutaneous melanoma, achieved partial responses. Study findings and constraints: Which antigen the expanded peripheral T cells recognized is unknown. In the 0.1 to 3.0 mg/kg range, CD4+ and CD8+ blood T cells had expanded clonally by week 6.

About this clone itself: The antigen is unknown.

The germline gives CDR1 MNHEY, CDR2 SVGAGI. Between the trimmed V and J ends, which lost 5 bases and 10 bases, there was a span of 17 bases. The CDR3 totals 13 residues. Clones were sequenced by immunoSEQ multiplex PCR, and TCRdb holds only the in-frame ones, with some missing. Of 70,000 to 95,000 clones in the sample, about 94% were seen once. Samples of blood were obtained at baseline, on cycle 4 day 1, and on cycle 7 day 1. The starting material was CD4+ or CD8+ T cells sorted from blood, obtained in a trial of the OX40 agonist ivuxolimab. The TCR sequence derives from an adult with an advanced solid tumor such as melanoma, head and neck, liver or kidney cancer. The chain employs TRBV6-5 and TRBJ1-1; D is unresolved. The CDR3 here is CASSIGPWLLAFF. The CDR3 DNA follows: TGTGCCAGCAGTATCGGCCCATGGCTTCTAGCTTTCTTT.